This TCR beta chain was recovered during a study of shared clonotypes between healthy human individuals. Across the study: Donors had three CD4 naive, three CD4 memory, two CD8 naive and one CD8 memory plate apiece. Study-wide findings and caveats: Sequencing depth was a factor that was expected to affect clonotype sharing among donors. In this cohort, only blood was sampled, and tissue repertoires likely differ.

Terminally differentiated effector memory CD45RA+ cells were excluded from the naive CD8 cells, which were CD45RO-negative and positively selected for CCR7. CDR3 length equals 13 residues. Germline loops: CDR1 SGHDT, CDR2 YYEEEE. This clone is a singleton in its sample. Its specificity is not known. In the authors' workflow: Owing to the provision of junction-only sequences devoid of quality scores by immunoSEQ, filtering differed. TCRdb's table, derived via immunoSEQ multiplex PCR, lists solely in-frame clones and lacks some. The D gene and trimming were derived from the DNA, and the V and J assignments and clone size from that table. The profile covers 500,000 to 700,000 clones, with 85% to 95% appearing a single time and about 0.11% taken by the ten largest.

This sequence was found in a woman under 40 in good health. Sequenced sample: naive CD8+ T cells sorted from blood. The rearrangement uses TRBV5-6 and TRBJ2-5; the D is unclear. The J call may be incorrect, as the DNA end agrees better with TRBJ2-7. CDR3 in amino acids: CASSLGPAYEQYF. CDR3 DNA sequence: TGTGCCAGCAGCTTGGGCCCAGCCTACGAGCAGTACTTC.